The 29 T cell receptor beta chains presented below share a single source sample, sequenced in a study of blood T cell repertoires in COVID-19. The table came from immunoSEQ multiplex PCR; TCRdb's copy has only in-frame clones and leaves some out. The data hold 40,000 to 60,000 clones, with around 84% observed a single time. Sequenced: peripheral blood. The receptors stem from a woman of 80 years or more with COVID-19, enrolled during active disease.

The gene calls are TRBV29-1 and TRBJ1-6; TRBD1 is a possible D gene (6 bases). Germline CDR1 reads SQVTM; CDR2 reads ANQGSEA. CDR3 length equals 14 residues. The V end was cut by 6 bases, the J end by 10 bases, with 19 bases between. This CDR3 is CSVGFGGQGSPLHF. The CDR3 DNA reads TGCAGCGTCGGGTTCGGGGGGCAGGGATCACCCCTCCACTTT. Looking up the rest from reference TRBV29-1 and TRBJ1-6 gives the full variable domain: SAVISQKPSRDICQRGTSLTIQCQVDSQVTMMFWYRQQPGQSLTLIATANQGSEATYESGFVIDKFPISRPNLTFSTLTVSNMSPEDSSIYLCSVGFGGQGSPLHFGNGTRLTVT.

By sample share, this clone is medium-sized (0.01 to 0.1%). The rearrangement joins TRBV14 to TRBJ2-2, with 8 positions matching TRBD1. The CDR3 contains 16 residues. V dropped 2 bases and J dropped 1; count of bases not matched to a gene: 3. Per germline, CDR1 SGHDN and CDR2 FVKESK. Here the CDR3 reads CASSQWTGLNTGELFF. The CDR3 bases are TGTGCCAGCAGCCAATGGACAGGGTTGAACACCGGGGAGCTGTTTTTT.

This clone was observed once. The chain has TRBV3-1 (or the pseudogene TRBV3-2) and TRBJ1-2, with unresolved D. Germline CDR1 is LGHDT and CDR2 is YNNKEL (reference sequence). CDR3 length equals 15 residues. Trimming stripped 4 bases from V and 0 bases from J, with 12 bases between. CDR3 DNA: TGTGCCAGCAGCCTTAGAACGGGAGCTAACTATGGCTACACCTTC. This gives the protein CASSLRTGANYGYTF.

The CDR3 DNA reads as TGCGCCAGCAGTCCGAGACACCAGAACACTGAAGCTTTCTTT. The encoded protein is CASSPRHQNTEAFF. The V gene is TRBV23-1, the J gene TRBJ1-1, with D uncertain. TRBV23-1 is an ORF; its function is uncertain. The CDR3 contains 14 residues. V was cut by 4 bases and J by 1 base, with 10 bases left in between.

The V call is TRBV7-2, the J call TRBJ1-4; weak D call: TRBD1 (5 bases). The germline V and J ends were trimmed by 1 base and 4 bases, with 10 bases remaining between them. Germline V gene lookup returns CDR1 SGHTA and CDR2 FQGNSA. There are 15 residues in the CDR3. The CDR3 DNA is TGTGCCAGCAGCTTAGTAAAGACAGTTAATGAAAAACTGTTTTTT. As protein: CASSLVKTVNEKLFF.

This chain uses TRBV11-2 with TRBJ2-2; D remains ambiguous. CDR1 and CDR2 (germline): SGHAT, FQNNGV. The CDR3 contains 14 residues. Deletions cut 1 base from V and 4 bases from J, with 7 bases between. The DNA for the CDR3 is TGTGCCAGCAGCTTAGGGCCGCTCACCGGGGAGCTGTTTTTT. It codes for CASSLGPLTGELFF.

The chain employs TRBV6-6 and TRBJ2-6, with 15 bases lining up with TRBD2. The CDR3 runs to 21 residues. Trimming removed 5 bases from V and 0 bases from J; junction bases left unmatched: 11. Germline CDR1 MNHNY, CDR2 SVGAGI (reference sequence). The CDR3 DNA sequence: TGTGCCAGCAGTCGGGGACTAGCGGGAGGTGGGATTATCTCTGGGGCCAACGTCCTGACTTTC. It codes for CASSRGLAGGGIISGANVLTF.

V gene TRBV4-1 combines with J gene TRBJ1-5, with D possibly being TRBD1 (6 bases). V lost 4 bases and J lost 6, with 16 bases in between. Per germline, CDR1 MGHRA and CDR2 YSYEKL. The CDR3 runs 15 residues. CDR3 in amino acids: CASSPVGGAGQPQHF. CDR3 DNA sequence: TGCGCCAGCAGCCCCGTTGGGGGGGCTGGTCAGCCCCAGCATTTT.

The chain recombines TRBV29-1 with TRBJ2-1; TRBD1 aligns across 10 bases. This CDR3 has 14 amino acids. The V gene end was trimmed by 6 bases and the J gene end by 6 bases; junction bases not matched to a gene: 8. The germline CDR1 and CDR2 sequences are SQVTM and ANQGSEA. CDR3 sequence (DNA): TGCAGCGTGGCCCGGGACAGGGGTTTCAATGAGCAGTTCTTC. Encoded protein: CSVARDRGFNEQFF.

The chain is built from TRBV9 and TRBJ1-2; a weak D match, TRBD1 (6 bases). The CDR3 runs to 13 residues. Trimming took 2 bases from V and 4 from J, leaving 9 bases between them. CDR1 is SGDLS, CDR2 YYNGEE, per germline. The CDR3 sequence: CASSVRGGYGYTF. The CDR3, as DNA: TGTGCCAGCAGCGTTCGAGGGGGCTATGGCTACACCTTC. Complete variable domain (other parts from reference TRBV9 and TRBJ1-2): DSGVTQTPKHLITATGQRVTLRCSPRSGDLSVYWYQQSLDQGLQFLIQYYNGEERAKGNILERFSAQQFPDLHSELNLSSLELGDSALYFCASSVRGGYGYTFGSGTRLTVV.

The V call is TRBV12-3 or TRBV12-4, the J call TRBJ1-1, with unresolved D. The CDR3 totals 12 residues. The ends were cut back, 3 bases at V and 0 bases at J, with 2 bases in the middle. CDR3 residues: CASSFMNTEAFF. In DNA form, the CDR3 reads TGTGCCAGCAGTTTTATGAACACTGAAGCTTTCTTT.

The chain combines TRBV19 with TRBJ2-3; the match to TRBD1 covers 8 bases. V trimming: 5 bases; J trimming: 0 bases; junction bases outside the gene matches: 25. Germline loops: CDR1 LNHDA, CDR2 SQIVND (reference sequence). The CDR3 covers 22 residues. CDR3 amino acids: CASSDPDQGAQSEGYSTDTQYF. The CDR3 bases are TGTGCCAGTAGTGACCCAGATCAGGGGGCGCAAAGTGAAGGCTATAGCACAGATACGCAGTATTTT. The full variable domain, its missing parts supplied by reference TRBV19 and TRBJ2-3, is DGGITQSPKYLFRKEGQNVTLSCEQNLNHDAMYWYRQDPGQGLRLIYYSQIVNDFQKGDIAEGYSVSREKKESFPLTVTSAQKNPTAFYLCASSDPDQGAQSEGYSTDTQYFGPGTRLTVL.

The chain is built from TRBV7-9 and TRBJ2-7, with TRBD1 identical over 11 bases. Per germline, CDR1 SEHNR and CDR2 FQNEAQ (reference sequence). The CDR3 is made up of 15 amino acids. V shed 4 bases, J shed 3 bases, and the junction held 5 bases outside the gene matches. The CDR3 region is CASSSRDRGVYEQYF. The CDR3 nucleotides read TGTGCCAGCAGCTCCCGGGACAGGGGGGTCTACGAGCAGTACTTC.

This chain joins TRBV18 and TRBJ1-5, with D hard to call. Germline CDR1 is KGHSH and CDR2 is LQKENI. This CDR3 is built from 14 residues. V lost 2 bases, J lost 3 bases, and 8 bases lay in between. For the CDR3, the DNA is TGTGCCAGCTCACCATCGAGGGTCAATCAGCCCCAGCATTTT. Translated: CASSPSRVNQPQHF.

This chain links TRBV28 with TRBJ1-1; D unresolved. The CDR3 runs to 15 residues. Trimming took 8 bases from V and 5 from J, leaving 21 bases between them. Germline loops: CDR1 MDHEN, CDR2 SYDVKM. The DNA of the CDR3 is TGTGCCAGCGCCCCCACCTCAGCGGCTAGGACTGAAGCTTTCTTT. This encodes CASAPTSAARTEAFF.

The gene calls are TRBV11-3 and TRBJ1-1, with TRBD1 matching over 7 bases. CDR1 and CDR2 (germline): SGHNT, YENEEA. V dropped 5 bases and J dropped 1; count of bases not matched to a gene: 1. The length of the CDR3 is 13 residues. The CDR3 protein is CASSRTGNTEAFF. The CDR3 DNA sequence: TGTGCCAGCAGCCGGACAGGGAACACTGAAGCTTTCTTT.

In its sample, this clone was seen a few times. The chain has TRBV30 and TRBJ2-7; no clear D gene. V was trimmed by 8 bases and J by 3 bases, leaving 8 bases between them. CDR1 and CDR2 from the germline V gene are GTSNPN and SVGIG (reference sequence). The CDR3 runs to 10 residues. CDR3 residues: CAPPFYEQYF. CDR3 DNA sequence: TGTGCCCCCCCGTTCTACGAGCAGTACTTC. The full variable domain, with the rest looked up from reference TRBV30 and TRBJ2-7, is SQTIHQWPATLVQPVGSPLSLECTVEGTSNPNLYWYRQAAGRGLQLLFYSVGIGQISSEVPQNLSASRPQDRQFILSSKKLLLSDSGFYLCAPPFYEQYFGPGTRLTVT.

The chain is built from TRBV19 and TRBJ1-2, with TRBD1 as a possible D gene (6 bases). Germline V gives CDR1 LNHDA, CDR2 SQIVND (reference sequence). The V gene lost 6 bases and the J gene lost 7 bases, with 24 bases spanning the gap. This CDR3 contains 16 residues. The CDR3 spells CASSHGQLQLIRGYTF. The CDR3 DNA reads as TGTGCCAGTAGCCATGGACAGCTCCAACTGATACGTGGCTACACCTTC.

This clone was detected only once. The chain employs TRBV19 and TRBJ2-1, with D possibly matching TRBD2 (5 bases). V was pared by 4 bases and J by 0 bases, with 13 bases between. The CDR3 runs to 16 residues. Per germline, CDR1 LNHDA and CDR2 SQIVND (reference sequence). As DNA, the CDR3 is TGTGCCAGTAGTACCCTAGCAGACCACTCCTACAATGAGCAGTTCTTC. Its protein product is CASSTLADHSYNEQFF.

This chain uses TRBV28 with TRBJ2-5, with 12 bases aligning to TRBD2. This CDR3 is 17 amino acids long. V trimming: 6 bases; J trimming: 4 bases; junction bases outside the gene matches: 12. CDR1 is MDHEN and CDR2 is SYDVKM in the germline V gene. The CDR3 DNA reads as TGTGCCAGCAGCCCCGCACAACTAGCGGGAGGAGGAGAGACCCAGTACTTC. Translating gives CASSPAQLAGGGETQYF. The whole variable domain, filled in from reference TRBV28 and TRBJ2-5, reads DVKVTQSSRYLVKRTGEKVFLECVQDMDHENMFWYRQDPGLGLRLIYFSYDVKMKEKGDIPEGYSVSREKKERFSLILESASTNQTSMYLCASSPAQLAGGGETQYFGPGTRLLVL.

The chain has TRBV18 and TRBJ2-3; TRBD2 matches 12 bases. The CDR3 consists of 17 residues. Germline V CDR1 and CDR2: KGHSH, LQKENI. The V segment lost 0 bases and the J segment 2 bases; nucleotides outside the gene matches: 3. CDR3 sequence: CASSPPGLAGHTDTQYF. In nucleotides, the CDR3 is TGTGCCAGCTCACCACCCGGACTAGCGGGACACACAGATACGCAGTATTTT.

The chain combines TRBV7-8 with TRBJ2-5; a possible D gene is TRBD2 (6 bases). Trimming removed 1 base from V and 2 bases from J, with 17 bases in between. Germline CDR1 SGHVS, CDR2 FQNEAQ. This CDR3 has 17 amino acids. CDR3 DNA: TGTGCCAGCAGCTTAGATAAGGCGGGGCGACCGCAAGAGACCCAGTACTTC. Translating gives CASSLDKAGRPQETQYF.

In nucleotides, the CDR3 is TGTGCCAGCAGTGACTCGGCTAGCACAGATACGCAGTATTTT. This encodes CASSDSASTDTQYF. The chain combines TRBV6-4 with TRBJ2-3; unclear D gene. Germline CDR1 MRHNA, CDR2 SNTAGT. The CDR3 totals 14 residues. V was pared by 0 bases and J by 0 bases, with 4 bases between.

The chain recombines TRBV5-1 with TRBJ1-1; unclear D gene. Trimming left V 5 bases short and J 5 bases short, with 7 bases between. Germline V lookup: CDR1 SGHRS, CDR2 YFSETQ. CDR3 size: 11 residues. CDR3 region: CASSGETEAFF. In DNA, the CDR3 is TGCGCCAGCAGTGGGGAGACTGAAGCTTTCTTT.

The chain employs TRBV30 and TRBJ1-1; no definite D call. CDR3 length: 11 residues. Trimming removed 0 bases at V and 10 bases at J, with 9 bases between. The germline CDR1 and CDR2 sequences are GTSNPN and SVGIG (reference sequence). CDR3 in DNA: TGTGCCTGGAGTGTGAACTCCGGAGCTTTCTTT. It specifies CAWSVNSGAFF.

Only a few counts were recorded for this clone. This chain uses TRBV5-6 with TRBJ1-3, with D possibly TRBD1 on 5 matching bases. V shed 3 bases and J shed 0 bases, with 16 bases lying between them. CDR1 and CDR2 (germline): SGHDT, YYEEEE. The CDR3 has 17 amino acids. In nucleotides, the CDR3 is TGTGCCAGCAGCTGGGGGGGGACCGGAGTCTCTGGAAACACCATATATTTT. It yields the protein CASSWGGTGVSGNTIYF. The whole variable domain, remainder taken from reference TRBV5-6 and TRBJ1-3, is DAGVTQSPTHLIKTRGQQVTLRCSPKSGHDTVSWYQQALGQGPQFIFQYYEEEERQRGNFPDRFSGHQFPNYSSELNVNALLLGDSALYLCASSWGGTGVSGNTIYFGEGSWLTVV.

The V call is TRBV7-3, the J call TRBJ2-2; D is perhaps TRBD1 (6 bases). Trimming took off 5 bases at V and 2 bases at J, with 9 bases between the two ends. Germline V gene data show CDR1 as SGHTA and CDR2 as FQGTGA. This CDR3 is 14 amino acids long. The CDR3 coding sequence is TGTGCCAGCAGCCGGACAGTAAACACCGGGGAGCTGTTTTTT. Its translation: CASSRTVNTGELFF.

The chain links TRBV4-1 to TRBJ1-2; TRBD1 aligns across 7 bases. Germline V lookup: CDR1 MGHRA, CDR2 YSYEKL. CDR3 length equals 15 residues. The junction had 4 bases not matched to a gene; V was cut back by 0 bases and J by 3 bases. This CDR3 is CASSQDRQGDYGYTF. Written as DNA, the CDR3 is TGCGCCAGCAGCCAAGATCGACAGGGTGACTATGGCTACACCTTC.

This chain connects TRBV11-3 to TRBJ2-7; the match to TRBD1 covers 8 bases. The germline V gene has CDR1 SGHNT and CDR2 YENEEA. The length of the CDR3 is 13 residues. The J segment lost 5 bases and the V segment lost 5 bases, leaving 5 bases of the junction unmatched. CDR3 sequence reads: CASSQGQGDEQYF. The CDR3 bases are TGTGCCAGCAGCCAAGGACAGGGCGACGAGCAGTACTTC. The whole variable domain, remainder taken from reference TRBV11-3 and TRBJ2-7, is EAGVVQSPRYKIIEKKQPVAFWCNPISGHNTLYWYLQNLGQGPELLIRYENEEAVDDSQLPKDRFSAERLKGVDSTLKIQPAELGDSAVYLCASSQGQGDEQYFGPGTRLTVT.